This TCR beta chain came from a study of radiotherapy plus CTLA-4 blockade in lung cancer. Study in general: Objective responses arose in approximately 19% of patients, and 25% to 35% experienced disease control.

On this clone itself: Its matching antigen is unknown.

Trimming pared 4 bases from V and 3 bases from J, leaving 17 bases between. CDR1 MNHEY and CDR2 SVGAGI come from the germline V gene. The CDR3 is 16 amino acids. Here immunoSEQ multiplex PCR was the method, and the copy in TCRdb shows in-frame clones only, minus some. The sample lists roughly 93,000 clones; 82% were seen once. Those patients who had chemo-refractory metastatic non-small-cell lung cancer were given focal radiation along with CTLA-4 blockade through ipilimumab. Study results and caveats: Early clonal dynamics of blood T cells, together with interferon-beta, were reported as the best response predictor. In blood, after radiotherapy plus ipilimumab, tumor-derived TCR clones expanded.

Here the sequenced sample was peripheral blood, taken from a patient treated with radiotherapy plus ipilimumab. This sequence was found in a human donor with non-small cell lung cancer who had a partial response to radiotherapy plus ipilimumab. This sequence joins TRBV6-5 and TRBJ2-3; D may be TRBD2 (6 bases). CDR3 DNA: TGTGCCAGCAGTTCCCTCCAGGCTCGGGGGACAGATACGCAGTATTTT. Amino acid sequence: CASSSLQARGTDTQYF.